The T cell receptor (beta chain) described here comes from a study of blood T cells in healthy people across ages. In this sample, this clonotype turned up many times. With a J-beta primer mix and a sample-barcoded 5' primer, a second PCR ran roughly 6 to 11 cycles. Using its own MiXCR run on the 5' RACE reads, TCRdb lists one record per CDR3 protein. This sample has 750,000 to 1,000,000 distinct CDR3 sequences; approximately 32% occur once, and the top ten carry roughly 10%. The germline V gene has CDR1 MNHEY and CDR2 SVGAGI. The length of the CDR3 is 15 residues. J gave up 5 bases and V 4 bases, and 6 bases lay outside the gene matches. These data also featured in a second study, about T cells of mothers and their children.

The TCR comes from a woman aged 40-49 years in good health. The sequenced sample was blood. This rearrangement joins TRBV6-5 to TRBJ2-4; the match to TRBD2 covers 9 bases. CDR3 amino acids: CASSSVGGGENIQYF. CDR3 sequence (DNA): TGTGCCAGCAGTTCCGTAGGCGGGGGGGAAAACATTCAGTACTTC.